A selection of T cell receptor beta chains follows, all from one sample in a study of cytomegalovirus exposure and HLA in healthy donors. Some clones are missing from TCRdb's copy, which holds only in-frame ones; the method was immunoSEQ multiplex PCR. This sample yields fewer than 150,000 clones, of which roughly 76% are seen a single time; about 3.9% belongs to the top ten. Material: PBMCs. The receptors originated from a man aged 18 to 35 in good health and CMV-seronegative. Both conserved end residues are trimmed from each CDR3. The D gene is left open where the match is weak. Only part of the rows carry a size: once, few, many, or a class if the clone is expanded.

CDR3aa	abundance	v_gene	j_gene	d_gene
ASSAGSGGNTDTQY	-	TRBV7-3	TRBJ2-3	TRBD2
ASSVRQGMNEKLF	-	TRBV5-4	TRBJ1-4	TRBD1
ASSLEQGDIDEQY	few	TRBV28	TRBJ2-7	TRBD1
ASSFGEGNEQF	-	TRBV5-1	TRBJ2-1	TRBD2
ASSLIDRGGFTEAF	-	TRBV27	TRBJ1-1	TRBD1
AVGGSSYEQY	-	TRBV7-3	TRBJ2-7	TRBD2
ASSTSRGGSNQPQH	-	TRBV27	TRBJ1-5	-
ASSGGAAQETQY	-	TRBV19	TRBJ2-5	-
ASSLWRDTGNTIY	-	TRBV28	TRBJ1-3	-
ASSGTGFSYEQY	few	TRBV5-1	TRBJ2-7	-
AISDVTGTSGVYAETQY	-	TRBV10-3	TRBJ2-5	TRBD2
ATSKTTSGGFNEQF	-	TRBV15	TRBJ2-1	TRBD2
AWSGYSGVYEQY	-	TRBV30	-	-
ASSLGLNYEQY	-	TRBV7-2	TRBJ2-7	-
ASGEGQTREKPQH	-	TRBV25-1	TRBJ1-5	-
SVTRVAGGHHTDTQY	-	TRBV29-1	TRBJ2-3	TRBD2
ASRGQGNYGYT	few	TRBV6-5	TRBJ1-2	TRBD1
ASSLVLFGTEAF	-	TRBV7-9	TRBJ1-1	-
SALNEKLF	-	TRBV20-1	TRBJ1-4	-
ASSWGGLLTEQF	-	TRBV7-9	TRBJ2-1	-
ASSVPSGGSYEQY	-	TRBV11-3	TRBJ2-7	TRBD2
ASREGRLATNEKLF	-	TRBV5-1	TRBJ1-4	-
ASSPGASGSYEQY	-	TRBV7-9	TRBJ2-7	TRBD2
ASSQGTGVNNEQF	-	TRBV4-2	TRBJ2-1	TRBD1
ASSLRRDGHGPGNTIY	-	TRBV5-6	TRBJ1-3	-
ASSPPGQNGQY	-	TRBV11-2	TRBJ2-7	TRBD1
ASSSGTGNPEQY	-	TRBV19	TRBJ2-7	TRBD1
ASKRGTTYEQY	-	TRBV2	TRBJ2-7	-
ASSRDSSYEQY	-	TRBV28	TRBJ2-7	TRBD1
ASSPAFVTGGGQPQH	-	TRBV18	TRBJ1-5	TRBD1
ASRGLYEQY	-	TRBV2	TRBJ2-7	-
ASSLNPPYNEQF	-	TRBV7-9	TRBJ2-1	-
ASSLLAGVGQF	-	TRBV28	TRBJ2-1	TRBD2
AWSLGGRNAADTQY	-	TRBV30	TRBJ2-3	TRBD2
ARAGSGRFSYEQY	-	TRBV6-5	TRBJ2-7	TRBD2
ASSSGVDTEAF	-	TRBV18	TRBJ1-1	-
ASSPNLAGGPHNEQF	once	TRBV5-4	TRBJ2-1	TRBD2
ASSQVAGDYEQY	once	TRBV4-1	TRBJ2-7	TRBD2
ASSPGDRGFSGANVLT	-	TRBV9	TRBJ2-6	TRBD1
ASTRDSVNYGYT	-	TRBV2	TRBJ1-2	TRBD1
ASSETTGEDTQY	few	TRBV10-2	TRBJ2-3	TRBD1
ASSLSYSYEQY	-	TRBV5-6	-	-